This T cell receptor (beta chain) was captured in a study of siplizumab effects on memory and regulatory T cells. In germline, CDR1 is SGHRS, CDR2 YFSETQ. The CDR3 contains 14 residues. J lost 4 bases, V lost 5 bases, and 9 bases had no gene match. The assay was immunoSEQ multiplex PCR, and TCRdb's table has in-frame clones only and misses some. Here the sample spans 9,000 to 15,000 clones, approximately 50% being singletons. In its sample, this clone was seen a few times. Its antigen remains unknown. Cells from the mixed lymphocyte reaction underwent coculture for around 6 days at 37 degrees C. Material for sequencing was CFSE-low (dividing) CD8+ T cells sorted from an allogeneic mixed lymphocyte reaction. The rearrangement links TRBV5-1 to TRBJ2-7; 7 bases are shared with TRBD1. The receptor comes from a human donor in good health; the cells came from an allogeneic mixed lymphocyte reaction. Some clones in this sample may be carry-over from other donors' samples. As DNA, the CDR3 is TGCGCCAGCAGTTTCGGGACAGAGTTATACGAGCAGTACTTC. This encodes CASSFGTELYEQYF.